The clone carrying this T cell receptor beta chain was recorded a few times. Its antigen remains unknown. This record comes from a study of T cell repertoires in cytomegalovirus infection. TCRdb re-called the reads with MiXCR, one entry per CDR3 protein. The table has some 700,000 distinct CDR3 sequences, about 40% seen once. V shed 5 bases, J shed 7 bases, and the junction held 4 bases outside the gene matches. The CDR3 is 14 amino acids. Germline CDR1 KGHDR, CDR2 SFDVKD. Whole-study results and caveats: Carriers of CMV and the relevant HLA type were discriminated by public TCR beta frequency. Ex vivo, HLA-C-restricted CMV-specific TCR beta clonotypes prevailed over the rest of the response.

This chain connects TRBV24-1 to TRBJ1-5, with 10 bases aligning to TRBD1. The source of this sequence is a human donor in good health (CMV status not recorded). Some clones in this sample may be carry-over from other donors' samples. The sample was PBMCs. The CDR3, as DNA: TGTGCCACCAGTGGACAGGGGGCCGGGCAGCCCCAGCATTTT. Its protein product is CATSGQGAGQPQHF.